These 30 T cell receptor beta chains were all obtained from the same sample, sequenced in a study of siplizumab effects on memory and regulatory T cells. These receptors are not linked to any known antigen. Cells from the mixed lymphocyte reaction were cocultured for 6 to 7 days at 37°C. Data came from immunoSEQ multiplex PCR; TCRdb stores just in-frame clones and leaves some out. Seen here are approximately 9,600 clones, around 46% observed once, and the top ten hold 20% to 25%. Sequencing was done on a sample of CFSE-low (dividing) CD4+ T cells sorted from an allogeneic mixed lymphocyte reaction. These receptors all stem from a human donor in good health; the cells came from an allogeneic mixed lymphocyte reaction.

The rearrangement joins TRBV5-1 to TRBJ2-7; TRBD2 aligns across 9 bases. CDR1 is SGHRS, CDR2 YFSETQ, per germline. The CDR3 runs to 15 residues. V dropped 4 bases and J dropped 7; count of bases not matched to a gene: 12. The CDR3: CASSLEHSGSGEQYF. The CDR3 DNA sequence: TGCGCCAGCAGCCTAGAGCATAGCGGGAGTGGAGAGCAGTACTTC.

The chain joins TRBV18 to TRBJ2-5; D perhaps matches TRBD1 (6 bases). Trimming removed 6 bases at V and 4 bases at J, with 9 bases between. Germline values: CDR1 KGHSH, CDR2 LQKENI. The CDR3 has 12 residues. CDR3 loop: CASSPDRETQYF. CDR3 coding DNA: TGTGCCAGCTCCCCGGACAGAGAGACCCAGTACTTC.

Details on this clone: In the same sample, other DNA sequences code for this CDR3. This rearrangement joins TRBV28 to TRBJ2-5; 9 positions agree with TRBD1. This CDR3 region has 13 residues. Germline-derived CDR1 and CDR2 are MDHEN and SYDVKM. Trimming took 8 bases from V and 4 from J; bases not matched to a gene: 5. The CDR3 sequence is CASRKQGAETQYF. The CDR3 DNA sequence: TGTGCCAGCCGCAAACAGGGGGCAGAGACCCAGTACTTC.

This chain connects TRBV30 to TRBJ2-1; possible D gene TRBD1, 5 bases. The CDR3 loop spans 11 amino acids. Per the germline V gene, CDR1 is GTSNPN and CDR2 is SVGIG (reference sequence). Trimming shortened V by 5 bases and J by 10 bases, and 12 bases separated the two germline ends. CDR3 in DNA: TGTGCCTGGGCCCCCTACAGGGAGCAGTTCTTC. This encodes CAWAPYREQFF.

This chain links TRBV19 with TRBJ1-5, with D tentatively TRBD1 (6 bases). The germline V gene has CDR1 LNHDA and CDR2 SQIVND (reference sequence). CDR3 length: 15 residues. V was pared by 3 bases and J by 7 bases, with 16 bases between. The CDR3 coding sequence is TGTGCCAGTAGTATTTACAGGGCAGGCCGGCAGCCCCAGCATTTT. Translating it yields CASSIYRAGRQPQHF.

The chain couples TRBV5-4 to TRBJ2-2; 12 bases map to TRBD2. V lost 4 bases and J lost 2; bases outside the gene matches: 9. The germline V gene encodes CDR1 SGHNT and CDR2 YYREEE (reference sequence). This CDR3 has 18 residues. CDR3 sequence: CASSQEGLAGANTGELFF. CDR3 DNA sequence: TGTGCCAGCAGCCAAGAGGGACTAGCGGGCGCCAACACCGGGGAGCTGTTTTTT. The full variable domain, completed using reference TRBV5-4 and TRBJ2-2, is ETGVTQSPTHLIKTRGQQVTLRCSSQSGHNTVSWYQQALGQGPQFIFQYYREEENGRGNFPPRFSGLQFPNYSSELNVNALELDDSALYLCASSQEGLAGANTGELFFGEGSRLTVL.

The V call is TRBV28, the J call TRBJ2-2; 7 positions match TRBD1. V was clipped by 7 bases and J by 4 bases; unmatched bases: 6. CDR1 and CDR2 from the germline V gene are MDHEN and SYDVKM. CDR3 length: 14 amino acids. CDR3 amino acids: CASISGQFTGELFF. DNA of the CDR3: TGTGCCAGCATCTCGGGACAGTTCACCGGGGAGCTGTTTTTT.

V gene TRBV4-1 combines with J gene TRBJ2-4; D is possibly TRBD1 (5 bases). Germline loops: CDR1 MGHRA, CDR2 YSYEKL. The CDR3 spans 16 residues. V was pared by 0 bases and J by 4 bases, with 13 bases between. CDR3 sequence (DNA): TGCGCCAGCAGCCAAGATTCCACAGGCATGAAAAACATTCAGTACTTC. Translating gives CASSQDSTGMKNIQYF.

The rearrangement links TRBV7-6 to TRBJ2-3, with a possible D match to TRBD1 (7 bases). V lost 6 bases and J 2 bases, leaving 18 bases between the germline ends. This CDR3 has 16 amino acids. In germline, CDR1 is SGHVS, CDR2 FNYEAQ. The CDR3 nucleotides read TGTGCCAGCAGACGGGGGACAGATATTTACACAGATACGCAGTATTTT. It specifies CASRRGTDIYTDTQYF.

The table lists this clone with a few counts. CDR3 nucleotides: TGTGCCAGCAGCGACCGGACAGTCTATAATGAAAAACTGTTTTTT. This codes for CASSDRTVYNEKLFF. The chain uses TRBV7-2 and TRBJ1-4, with D perhaps TRBD1 (6 bases). CDR1 and CDR2 from the germline V gene are SGHTA and FQGNSA. Trimming took 5 bases from V and 4 from J, leaving 14 bases between them. The CDR3 consists of 15 residues.

The gene calls are TRBV7-9 and TRBJ1-1, with D hard to call. There are 13 residues in the CDR3. V gave up 2 bases and J gave up 1 base, with 5 bases separating them. Germline assignment: CDR1 SEHNR and CDR2 FQNEAQ (reference sequence). The CDR3 sequence: CASSLMENTEAFF. CDR3 sequence (DNA): TGTGCCAGCAGCTTAATGGAGAACACTGAAGCTTTCTTT. The full variable domain, completed using reference TRBV7-9 and TRBJ1-1, is DTGVSQNPRHKITKRGQNVTFRCDPISEHNRLYWYRQTLGQGPEFLTYFQNEAQLEKSRLLSDRFSAERPKGSFSTLEIQRTEQGDSAMYLCASSLMENTEAFFGQGTRLTVV.

In this sample, this clone turned up a few times. V gene TRBV5-1 combines with J gene TRBJ2-1; 8 nucleotides agree with TRBD1. The germline V gene encodes CDR1 SGHRS and CDR2 YFSETQ. CDR3 length: 15 amino acids. Unmatched junction bases numbered 8, after V lost 4 bases and J lost 5 bases. The CDR3 nucleotides are TGCGCCAGCAGCATCAGGGGGCTAGGACACAATGAGCAGTTCTTC. It codes for CASSIRGLGHNEQFF.

This chain uses TRBV7-8 with TRBJ2-3; D gene unclear. The CDR3 has 13 amino acids. From germline, CDR1 is SGHVS and CDR2 FQNEAQ. V shed 5 bases and J shed 4 bases, with 10 bases lying between them. CDR3: CASSPGRADTQYF. The CDR3 DNA reads TGTGCCAGCAGCCCGGGTCGAGCAGATACGCAGTATTTT.

The V gene is TRBV7-9, the J gene TRBJ2-5; TRBD2 aligns across 8 bases. CDR3 size: 14 residues. Germline CDR1 reads SEHNR; CDR2 reads FQNEAQ (reference sequence). V gave up 1 base and J gave up 5 bases; unmatched junction bases: 3. DNA for the CDR3: TGTGCCAGCAGCTTAGGTTCGGGAGGGGAGACCCAGTACTTC. Translating gives CASSLGSGGETQYF.

J is TRBJ2-1 and V is TRBV7-3, with D maybe TRBD2 (5 bases). Per germline, CDR1 SGHTA and CDR2 FQGTGA. The CDR3 totals 16 residues. Trimming removed 0 bases from V and 9 bases from J, with 18 bases in between. This CDR3 reads CASSLTSLARTSEQFF. The CDR3 nucleotides are TGTGCCAGCAGCTTAACTTCCCTAGCACGTACTAGTGAGCAGTTCTTC.

This rearrangement joins TRBV5-4 to TRBJ2-1, with D maybe TRBD2 (7 bases). Trimming stripped 10 bases from V and 3 bases from J, with 17 bases between. Germline V lookup: CDR1 SGHNT, CDR2 YYREEE (reference sequence). The CDR3 loop spans 14 amino acids. CDR3 in amino acids: CAFDAGAVYNEQFF. CDR3 nucleotide sequence: TGTGCCTTCGACGCGGGGGCGGTCTACAATGAGCAGTTCTTC. Filled out from reference TRBV5-4 and TRBJ2-1, the complete variable domain reads ETGVTQSPTHLIKTRGQQVTLRCSSQSGHNTVSWYQQALGQGPQFIFQYYREEENGRGNFPPRFSGLQFPNYSSELNVNALELDDSALYLCAFDAGAVYNEQFFGPGTRLTVL.

By frequency in the sample, this clone is medium-sized. The chain has TRBV5-1 and TRBJ1-1, with D unclear. Trimming pared 0 bases from V and 1 base from J, leaving 7 bases between. Germline assignment: CDR1 SGHRS and CDR2 YFSETQ. This CDR3 comprises 14 residues. CDR3 sequence reads: CASSLAGRNTEAFF. The CDR3 coding sequence is TGCGCCAGCAGCTTGGCCGGGAGGAACACTGAAGCTTTCTTT.

CDR3 in amino acids: CATSSLVSYEQYF. CDR3 coding DNA: TGTGCCACTTCCTCACTCGTATCCTACGAGCAGTACTTC. The chain carries TRBV6-6 and TRBJ2-7, with D hard to call. The CDR3 length is 13 residues. CDR1 and CDR2 from the germline V gene are MNHNY and SVGAGI (reference sequence). Trimming cost V 10 bases and J 1 base, with 14 bases left between them.

The chain has TRBV11-2 and TRBJ2-3; the D gene could be TRBD1 or TRBD2 (6 bases each). V was pared by 3 bases and J by 5 bases, with 12 bases between. There are 14 residues in the CDR3. The germline V gene has CDR1 SGHAT and CDR2 FQNNGV. DNA for the CDR3: TGTGCCAGCAGCTTCAGGAGGGGGATAGATACGCAGTATTTT. Encoded protein: CASSFRRGIDTQYF.

V and J are TRBV27 and TRBJ2-3; TRBD2 matches 10 bases. Looked up from germline, CDR1 is MNHEY and CDR2 is SMNVEV (reference sequence). The CDR3 spans 15 residues. J lost 5 bases, V lost 8 bases, and 10 bases had no gene match. CDR3 nucleotide sequence: TGTGCCAGCTCCTTCAGCGGGAGGGCCGGAGATACGCAGTATTTT. Its protein is CASSFSGRAGDTQYF.

This clone was detected a few times. The rearrangement joins TRBV5-1 to TRBJ1-5; D call uncertain. Trimming took off 3 bases at V and 3 bases at J, with 13 bases between the two ends. The CDR3 is made up of 15 amino acids. Germline V gene data show CDR1 as SGHRS and CDR2 as YFSETQ. The CDR3 loop is CASSYYGGDNQPQHF. CDR3 in DNA: TGCGCCAGCAGCTACTACGGCGGGGACAATCAGCCCCAGCATTTT.

Within the sample, this clone is medium-sized. The V and J genes are TRBV2 and TRBJ1-1; D gene ambiguous. Germline V lookup: CDR1 SNHLY, CDR2 FYNNEI. Trimming pared 7 bases from V and 1 base from J, leaving 10 bases between. This CDR3 comprises 13 residues. Here the CDR3 reads CASTVQENTEAFF. For the CDR3, the DNA is TGTGCCAGCACAGTGCAAGAGAACACTGAAGCTTTCTTT. The full variable domain, completed using reference TRBV2 and TRBJ1-1, is EPEVTQTPSHQVTQMGQEVILRCVPISNHLYFYWYRQILGQKVEFLVSFYNNEISEKSEIFDDQFSVERPDGSNFTLKIRSTKLEDSAMYFCASTVQENTEAFFGQGTRLTVV.

This chain connects TRBV4-1 to TRBJ2-2; the match to TRBD2 covers 13 bases. With 4 bases clipped from V and 5 bases from J, the junction kept 7 bases outside the gene matches. Germline assignment: CDR1 MGHRA and CDR2 YSYEKL. The CDR3 runs to 17 residues. The CDR3 DNA is TGCGCCAGCAGCCTAAGGACTAGCGGGAGAGGAACCGGGGAGCTGTTTTTT. Translation gives CASSLRTSGRGTGELFF.

The table lists this clone with a count of one. The V call is TRBV2, the J call TRBJ2-3; tentative D call: TRBD2 (6 bases). The CDR3 runs 14 residues. Per the germline V gene, CDR1 is SNHLY and CDR2 is FYNNEI. The ends were cut back, 5 bases at V and 2 bases at J, with 11 bases in the middle. In DNA form, the CDR3 reads TGTGCCAGCAGTTTCCAGCGGGCCACAGATACGCAGTATTTT. The encoded protein is CASSFQRATDTQYF.

DNA of the CDR3: TGTGCCAGCAGTCCTACTAGGACTAGTGGTGAGCAGTTCTTC. It codes for CASSPTRTSGEQFF. The chain couples TRBV27 to TRBJ2-1, with 7 bases that match TRBD2. The CDR3 sequence is 14 residues long. Trimming at V came to 5 bases and at J to 9 bases, leaving 10 bases not matched to a gene. Germline-derived CDR1 and CDR2 are MNHEY and SMNVEV (reference sequence).

The chain carries TRBV7-9 and TRBJ1-5; D is uncertain. V was pared by 9 bases and J by 6 bases, with 15 bases between. The CDR3 has 13 amino acids. From germline, CDR1 is SEHNR and CDR2 FQNEAQ (reference sequence). CDR3 in amino acids: CASDRGLGQPQHF. CDR3 DNA sequence: TGTGCCAGTGACCGGGGTCTGGGTCAGCCCCAGCATTTT. Full variable domain (rest looked up from reference TRBV7-9 and TRBJ1-5): DTGVSQNPRHKITKRGQNVTFRCDPISEHNRLYWYRQTLGQGPEFLTYFQNEAQLEKSRLLSDRFSAERPKGSFSTLEIQRTEQGDSAMYLCASDRGLGQPQHFGDGTRLSIL.

The genes are TRBV19 and TRBJ1-5; D call uncertain. This CDR3 has 12 residues. The V gene's germline CDR1 is LNHDA and CDR2 SQIVND (reference sequence). Trimming cost V 3 bases and J 5 bases, with 5 bases left between them. CDR3 in DNA: TGTGCCAGTAGTATTGAACATCAGCCCCAGCATTTT. Protein: CASSIEHQPQHF.

The chain carries TRBV5-1 and TRBJ2-3, with 15 nucleotides matching TRBD2. The CDR3 covers 18 residues. Looked up from germline, CDR1 is SGHRS and CDR2 is YFSETQ. Trimming took 4 bases from V and 0 from J; bases not matched to a gene: 6. DNA of the CDR3: TGCGCCAGCAGCGAGGAAGGGACTAGCGGGAGGAGCACAGATACGCAGTATTTT. Translated: CASSEEGTSGRSTDTQYF.

The rearrangement joins TRBV5-1 to TRBJ2-5, with 7 bases identical to TRBD2. This CDR3 is 13 amino acids long. Germline CDR1 reads SGHRS; CDR2 reads YFSETQ. Trimming cost V 5 bases and J 4 bases; bases outside gene matches: 5. In DNA, the CDR3 is TGCGCCAGCAGAAATGGGGAGGGAGAGACCCAGTACTTC. Translation: CASRNGEGETQYF.

The rearrangement links TRBV28 to TRBJ2-7, with 9 bases matching TRBD1. Germline trimming cut 5 bases from V and 3 bases from J; bases unmatched to any gene: 2. This CDR3 has 13 residues. In germline, CDR1 is MDHEN, CDR2 SYDVKM. The CDR3 DNA sequence: TGTGCCAGCAGTATGACAGGGGGCTACGAGCAGTACTTC. Protein: CASSMTGGYEQYF.